The subject of this entry is one T cell receptor beta chain. V lost 4 bases to trimming and J lost 0 bases, with 12 bases between them. CDR1 and CDR2 (germline): MNHEY, SVGAGI. The CDR3 runs to 15 residues. These data belong to a study of control samples from healthy donors and cancer patients. Assay used: immunoSEQ multiplex PCR; TCRdb lists only in-frame clones, some missing. This sample has around 71,000 clones, with around 87% found just once. J is TRBJ1-1 and V is TRBV6-5, with D uncertain. The receptor comes from a woman between 50 and 59 years old with head and neck cancer. Input material: PBMCs. CDR3 sequence: CASSLTSNLNTEAFF. DNA of the CDR3: TGTGCCAGCAGTTTAACCTCCAATTTGAACACTGAAGCTTTCTTT.